This is a list of T cell receptor beta chains from one sample in a study of T cells after yellow fever vaccination. TCRdb recomputed calls from the 5' RACE reads with MiXCR, one row per CDR3 protein. The sample consists of 500,000 to 650,000 distinct CDR3 sequences, about a sixth of them appearing once. The starting material was PBMCs, obtained about 5 days after the first yellow fever vaccination. All receptors come from a man aged 18 to 30 who received the YFV17D yellow fever vaccine. Both conserved end residues are part of each CDR3. The D gene is left open where the match is weak. Size is omitted from some rows. Given values are once, few, many or a class for expanded clones.

J gene | clone size | V gene | D gene | CDR3 protein | CDR3 DNA
TRBJ1-1 | few | TRBV9 | TRBD1 | CASSVDRDRGIAFF | TGTGCCAGCAGCGTGGACCGGGACAGGGGAATTGCTTTCTTT
TRBJ1-4 | - | TRBV24-1 | - | CATSEGSRGDGEKLFF | TGTGCCACCAGTGAGGGAAGCAGGGGTGACGGAGAAAAACTGTTTTTT
TRBJ2-5 | - | TRBV5-8 | - | CASSSLRVSTQYF | TGTGCCAGCAGCTCCTTGCGGGTTTCGACCCAGTACTTC
TRBJ1-1 | - | TRBV28 | - | CASSRPGNTEAFF | TGTGCCAGCAGTCGACCGGGGAACACTGAAGCTTTCTTT
TRBJ2-3 | - | TRBV10-3 | - | CAIGVSGASTDTQYF | TGTGCCATCGGGGTGTCCGGGGCTAGCACAGATACGCAGTATTTT
TRBJ1-3 | - | TRBV20-1 | - | CSAPMESGNTIYF | TGCAGTGCCCCAATGGAGTCTGGAAACACCATATATTTT
TRBJ2-3 | - | TRBV5-1 | - | CASSFLPDTQYF | TGCGCCAGCAGCTTTCTCCCAGATACGCAGTATTTT
TRBJ1-1 | - | TRBV6-1 | TRBD1 | CASNKGTANTEAFF | TGTGCCAGCAACAAGGGGACAGCGAACACTGAAGCTTTCTTT
TRBJ2-3 | few | TRBV7-2 | - | CASSLVSGDTQYF | TGTGCCAGCAGCTTGGTTTCAGGGGATACGCAGTATTTT
TRBJ2-5 | - | TRBV3-1 | - | CASSQVLARETQYF | TGTGCCAGCAGCCAGGTACTAGCTCGAGAGACCCAGTACTTC
TRBJ2-7 | - | TRBV18 | TRBD2 | CASSPDFSGGAGEQYF | TGTGCCAGCTCACCTGACTTTAGCGGGGGGGCAGGAGAGCAGTACTTC
TRBJ2-5 | - | TRBV12-5 | - | CASGLVLRGEETQYF | TGTGCTAGTGGTTTGGTATTGAGGGGGGAGGAGACCCAGTACTTC
TRBJ1-1 | - | TRBV4-2 | - | CASSTDSWRAFF | TGTGCCAGCAGCACCGATAGCTGGAGAGCTTTCTTT
TRBJ2-3 | - | TRBV28 | - | CASSPHTKASTDTQYF | TGTGCCAGCAGTCCCCATACAAAGGCTAGCACAGATACGCAGTATTTT
TRBJ2-7 | - | TRBV4-1 | - | CASSQESSYEQYF | TGCGCCAGCAGCCAGGAAAGCTCCTACGAGCAGTACTTC
TRBJ1-1 | - | TRBV5-1 | - | CASSLTAVNTEAFF | TGCGCCAGCAGCTTGACAGCCGTGAACACTGAAGCTTTCTTT
TRBJ1-5 | - | TRBV7-2 | TRBD1 | CASSFGQGAAQPQHF | TGTGCCAGCAGCTTCGGACAGGGGGCAGCTCAGCCCCAGCATTTT
TRBJ2-5 | few | TRBV7-7 | - | CASSHGGGQETQYF | TGTGCTAGCAGCCACGGGGGCGGCCAAGAGACCCAGTACTTC
TRBJ2-2 | - | TRBV7-8 | - | CASSSVGIGELFF | TGTGCCAGCAGCTCCGTAGGGATCGGGGAGCTGTTTTTT
TRBJ2-5 | - | TRBV20-1 | - | CSARPSGRETQYF | TGCAGTGCTAGGCCCAGCGGTCGGGAGACCCAGTACTTC
TRBJ2-2 | many | TRBV4-3 | - | CASSRGLGRENTGELFF | TGCGCCAGCAGCCGCGGTTTGGGCAGGGAGAACACCGGGGAGCTGTTTTTT